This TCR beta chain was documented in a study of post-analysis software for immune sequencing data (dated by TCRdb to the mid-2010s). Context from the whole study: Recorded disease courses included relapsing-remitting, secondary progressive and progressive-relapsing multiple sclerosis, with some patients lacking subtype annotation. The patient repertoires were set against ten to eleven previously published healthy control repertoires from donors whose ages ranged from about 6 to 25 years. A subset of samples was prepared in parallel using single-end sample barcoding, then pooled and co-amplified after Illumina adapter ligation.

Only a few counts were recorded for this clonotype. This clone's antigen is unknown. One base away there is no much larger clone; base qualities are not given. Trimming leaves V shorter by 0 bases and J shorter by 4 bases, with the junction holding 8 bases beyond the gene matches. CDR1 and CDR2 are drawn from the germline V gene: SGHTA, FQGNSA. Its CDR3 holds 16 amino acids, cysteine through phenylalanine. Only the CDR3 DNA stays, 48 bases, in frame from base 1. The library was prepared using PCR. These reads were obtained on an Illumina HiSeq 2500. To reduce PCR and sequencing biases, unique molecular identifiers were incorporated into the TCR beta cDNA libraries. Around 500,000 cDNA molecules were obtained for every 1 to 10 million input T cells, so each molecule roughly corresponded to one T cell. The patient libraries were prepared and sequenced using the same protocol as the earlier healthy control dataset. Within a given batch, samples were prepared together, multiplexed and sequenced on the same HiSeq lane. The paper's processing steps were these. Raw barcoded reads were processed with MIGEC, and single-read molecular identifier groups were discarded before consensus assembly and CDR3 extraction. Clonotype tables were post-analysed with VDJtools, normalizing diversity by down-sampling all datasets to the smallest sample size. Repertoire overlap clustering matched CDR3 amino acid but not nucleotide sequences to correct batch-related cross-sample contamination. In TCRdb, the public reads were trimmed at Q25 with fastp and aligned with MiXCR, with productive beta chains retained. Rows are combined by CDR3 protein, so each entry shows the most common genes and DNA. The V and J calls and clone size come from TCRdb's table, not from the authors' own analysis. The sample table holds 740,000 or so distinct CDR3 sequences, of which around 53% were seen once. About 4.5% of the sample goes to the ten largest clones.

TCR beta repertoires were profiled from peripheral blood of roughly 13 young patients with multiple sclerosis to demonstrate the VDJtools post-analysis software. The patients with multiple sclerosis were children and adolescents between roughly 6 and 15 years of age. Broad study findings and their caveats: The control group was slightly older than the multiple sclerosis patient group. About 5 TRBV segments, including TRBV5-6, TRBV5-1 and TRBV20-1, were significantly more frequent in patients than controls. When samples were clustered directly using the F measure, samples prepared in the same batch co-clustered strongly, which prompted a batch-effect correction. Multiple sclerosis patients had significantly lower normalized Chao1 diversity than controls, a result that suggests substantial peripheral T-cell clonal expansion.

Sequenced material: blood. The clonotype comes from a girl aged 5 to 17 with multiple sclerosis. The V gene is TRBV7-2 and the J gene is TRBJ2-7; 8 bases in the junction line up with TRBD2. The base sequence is TGTGCCAGCAGCTTAGCGCCGCGGGGGGCGGCTTACGAGCAGTACTTC. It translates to CASSLAPRGAAYEQYF.